Listed below are T cell receptor beta chains from one sample, sequenced in a study of T cells in Graves' hyperthyroidism and ophthalmopathy. Each CDR3 protein is one row after TCRdb ran MiXCR on the multiplex PCR reads. The table has 660,000 or so distinct CDR3 sequences, around 21% seen once. Sequenced: blood. Every receptor here comes from a young man with Graves' ophthalmopathy. CDR3s include the opening cysteine and the closing phenylalanine or tryptophan. Fields, in order: D gene, clone size, J gene, V gene, CDR3 length, CDR3 DNA, CDR3 protein. The D gene is left open where the match is weak. Clone size is not always given. Where it is, it says once, few, many or a class for expanded clones.

D: .; size: many; J: TRBJ1-5; V: TRBV28; length: 15; DNA: TGTGCCAGCAGTTCCATTAACGGGCCATACCAGCCCCAGCATTTT; CDR3: CASSSINGPYQPQHF
D: .; size: few; J: TRBJ2-6; V: TRBV6-2/TRBV6-3; length: 18; DNA: TGTGCCAGCAGATCTCTCGGGGCCCCCCTCTCTGGGGCCAACGTCCTGACTTTC; CDR3: CASRSLGAPLSGANVLTF
D: TRBD1; size: few; J: TRBJ1-5; V: TRBV14; length: 16; DNA: TGTGCCAGCAGCCAGCTGACAGGGGGCGGCAATCAGCCCCAGCATTTT; CDR3: CASSQLTGGGNQPQHF
D: TRBD2; size: .; J: TRBJ2-1; V: TRBV19; length: 14; DNA: TGTGCCAGTAGTAAGAGCGGGGCTTACAATGAGCAGTTCTTC; CDR3: CASSKSGAYNEQFF
D: .; size: many; J: TRBJ1-1; V: TRBV30; length: 12; DNA: TGTGCCTGGCGACGTTTGCCCACTGAAGCTTTCTTT; CDR3: CAWRRLPTEAFF
D: .; size: .; J: TRBJ2-5; V: TRBV7-2; length: 14; DNA: TGTGCCAGCACCAAACCCCATAGCCAAGAGACCCAGTACTTC; CDR3: CASTKPHSQETQYF
D: .; size: .; J: TRBJ2-3; V: TRBV18; length: 13; DNA: TGTGCCAGCTCACCAGGGGCCACAGATACGCAGTATTTT; CDR3: CASSPGATDTQYF
D: TRBD1; size: many; J: TRBJ1-2; V: TRBV6-1; length: 13; DNA: TGTGCCAGCAGTTATCAGGGGGGCTATGGCTACACCTTC; CDR3: CASSYQGGYGYTF
D: .; size: .; J: TRBJ2-7; V: TRBV6-5; length: 13; DNA: TGTGCCAGCAGTTACTCGATATTTGGCGAGCAGTACTTC; CDR3: CASSYSIFGEQYF
D: TRBD1; size: many; J: TRBJ2-7; V: TRBV24-1; length: 16; DNA: TGTGCCATACCATATAGCACGGGACAGGGGAACTACGAGCAGTACTTC; CDR3: CAIPYSTGQGNYEQYF
D: .; size: many; J: TRBJ2-1; V: TRBV5-6; length: 15; DNA: TGTGCCAGCAGCTTGTTTAGTGGCTCCTACAATGAGCAGTTCTTC; CDR3: CASSLFSGSYNEQFF
D: TRBD1; size: few; J: TRBJ1-5; V: TRBV20-1; length: 14; DNA: TGCAGTGCTAGACCGGGACAGGCTAATCAGCCCCAGCATTTT; CDR3: CSARPGQANQPQHF
D: TRBD1; size: .; J: TRBJ1-2; V: TRBV28; length: 13; DNA: TGTGCCAGTGGGACAGGGCGCCTTTTTGGCTACACCTTC; CDR3: CASGTGRLFGYTF
D: .; size: many; J: TRBJ2-7; V: TRBV5-4; length: 13; DNA: TGTGCCAGCAGCTTGGACAGCTTCTACGAGCAGTACTTC; CDR3: CASSLDSFYEQYF
D: .; size: few; J: TRBJ1-5; V: TRBV6-1; length: 14; DNA: TGTGCCAGCAGGACGAGGGGTAGCAATCAGCCCCAGCATTTT; CDR3: CASRTRGSNQPQHF
D: TRBD1; size: few; J: TRBJ1-1; V: TRBV20-1; length: 17; DNA: TGCAGTGCTCCAACTAGCTGGACAGGACCCATGAACACTGAAGCTTTCTTT; CDR3: CSAPTSWTGPMNTEAFF
D: .; size: few; J: TRBJ2-7; V: TRBV28; length: 15; DNA: TGTGCCAGCAGTTTAAGTGTAGCGAGTGGCTACGAGCAGTACTTC; CDR3: CASSLSVASGYEQYF
D: .; size: .; J: TRBJ1-6; V: TRBV19; length: 13; DNA: TGTGCCAGTAGTGTGGGGTTGGATTCACCCCTCCACTTT; CDR3: CASSVGLDSPLHF
D: .; size: .; J: TRBJ2-5; V: TRBV7-9; length: 15; DNA: TGTGCCAGCAGCTTACGTTATGGCAGGGAGGAGACCCAGTACTTC; CDR3: CASSLRYGREETQYF
D: TRBD1; size: many; J: TRBJ1-5; V: TRBV12-3/TRBV12-4; length: 15; DNA: TGTGCCAGCAGATCCGGGACAGGAATAATTCAGCCCCAGCATTTT; CDR3: CASRSGTGIIQPQHF
D: .; size: .; J: TRBJ1-1; V: TRBV11-2; length: 12; DNA: TGTGCCAGCAGCTTAGACCGGTCTGAAGCTTTCTTT; CDR3: CASSLDRSEAFF
D: TRBD2; size: .; J: TRBJ2-3; V: TRBV5-1; length: 16; DNA: TGCGCCAGCAGCTTATCCGGGAGGGTGGAGACAGATACGCAGTATTTT; CDR3: CASSLSGRVETDTQYF
D: TRBD2; size: few; J: TRBJ2-3; V: TRBV12-3/TRBV12-4; length: 14; DNA: TGTGCCAGCAACCTGGGACTAGCGCCAGATACGCAGTATTTT; CDR3: CASNLGLAPDTQYF
D: .; size: few; J: TRBJ2-6; V: TRBV28; length: 19; DNA: TGTGCCAGCAGTTCACAGGGTTTTTTGCCCCACTTCGGGGCCAACGTCCTGACTTTC; CDR3: CASSSQGFLPHFGANVLTF
D: .; size: few; J: TRBJ2-7; V: TRBV2; length: 15; DNA: TGTGCCAGCAGCGCAGAGGGGGGTTTGGACTACGAGCAGTACTTC; CDR3: CASSAEGGLDYEQYF
D: TRBD2; size: .; J: TRBJ2-7; V: TRBV28; length: 16; DNA: TGTGCCAGCAGTTTAAGACTAGCGGGAGACCCCTACGAGCAGTACTTC; CDR3: CASSLRLAGDPYEQYF
D: .; size: few; J: TRBJ2-2; V: TRBV7-9; length: 14; DNA: TGTGCCAGCAGCTCCCAGGGCACCACCGGGGAGCTGTTTTTT; CDR3: CASSSQGTTGELFF
D: TRBD2; size: few; J: TRBJ2-1; V: TRBV30; length: 17; DNA: TGTGCCTGGAGTCGCCCCTCATCAGTCACTAGCGGGAGCTTGAGGTTCTTC; CDR3: CAWSRPSSVTSGSLRFF
D: .; size: .; J: TRBJ1-1; V: TRBV12-3/TRBV12-4; length: 13; DNA: TGTGCCAGCACCGAAGACAGGAAGAAAGAAGCTTTCTTT; CDR3: CASTEDRKKEAFF
D: .; size: .; J: TRBJ1-6; V: TRBV27; length: 16; DNA: TGTGCCAGCAGTTTTTCCCAAAGCTCCTATAATTCACCCCTCCACTTT; CDR3: CASSFSQSSYNSPLHF
D: .; size: .; J: TRBJ1-5; V: TRBV5-8; length: 15; DNA: TGTGCCAGCAGCTTGGAAGGCTCTGCGTATCAGCCCCAGCATTTT; CDR3: CASSLEGSAYQPQHF
D: .; size: many; J: TRBJ1-1; V: TRBV30; length: 13; DNA: TGTGCCTGGAGTGTTGGGCTGAACACTGAAGCTTTCTTT; CDR3: CAWSVGLNTEAFF
D: .; size: many; J: TRBJ2-1; V: TRBV6-1; length: 12; DNA: TGTGCCAGCTCGGGGGGCAGGAATGAGCAGTTCTTC; CDR3: CASSGGRNEQFF
D: TRBD2; size: .; J: TRBJ2-3; V: TRBV7-8; length: 20; DNA: TGTGCCAGCAGCTTAGAGGTTGCGGGAGGGCTTCTATCTAGCACAGATACGCAGTATTTT; CDR3: CASSLEVAGGLLSSTDTQYF
D: .; size: .; J: TRBJ2-7; V: TRBV7-2; length: 15; DNA: TGTGCCAGCAGCTTACGAGCGACCCCGTCTGGCGAGCAGTACTTC; CDR3: CASSLRATPSGEQYF
D: .; size: few; J: TRBJ1-1; V: TRBV20-1; length: 15; DNA: TGCAGTGCTAGAGCGGCTACTCGTTGGAACACTGAAGCTCTCTTT; CDR3: CSARAATRWNTEALF
D: .; size: few; J: TRBJ2-1; V: TRBV5-1; length: 16; DNA: TGCGCCAGCAGGAGGTCTAGCGCGGGCTCCTACAATGAGCAGTTCTTC; CDR3: CASRRSSAGSYNEQFF
D: .; size: few; J: TRBJ2-7; V: TRBV7-9; length: 11; DNA: TGTGCCAGCAGCGCCGGCTCCGAGCAGTACTTC; CDR3: CASSAGSEQYF
D: .; size: .; J: TRBJ2-7; V: TRBV15; length: 17; DNA: TGTGCCAGCAGGGCCGGGACAGGGGGTAGCGGGAGGGACGAGCAGTACTTC; CDR3: CASRAGTGGSGRDEQYF
D: .; size: .; J: TRBJ2-1; V: TRBV4-1; length: 16; DNA: TGCGCCAGCAGCCAAGATGGGGCGGGGTCCTACAATGAGCAGTTCTTC; CDR3: CASSQDGAGSYNEQFF
D: .; size: .; J: TRBJ1-1; V: TRBV2; length: 13; DNA: TGTGCCAGGTCACAGGGAAAATTCACTGAAGCTTTCTTT; CDR3: CARSQGKFTEAFF
D: .; size: .; J: TRBJ1-2; V: TRBV4-3; length: 15; DNA: TGCGCCAGCAGCGACGGAGGGCAGGGCCTAGATGGCTACACCTTC; CDR3: CASSDGGQGLDGYTF
D: TRBD2; size: many; J: TRBJ2-5; V: TRBV6-1; length: 13; DNA: TGTGCCAGCCATCCACTGGGGGGGGAGACCCAGTACTTC; CDR3: CASHPLGGETQYF
D: .; size: .; J: TRBJ2-5; V: TRBV6-1; length: 16; DNA: TGTGCCAGCAGTGAAAGGGGACGAGGGCGCAGAGAGACCCAGTACTTC; CDR3: CASSERGRGRRETQYF
D: .; size: few; J: TRBJ2-6; V: TRBV10-3; length: 15; DNA: TGTGCCATCAGTGAGGAAGGGGCTGGGGCCAACGTCCTGACTTTC; CDR3: CAISEEGAGANVLTF
D: TRBD1; size: .; J: TRBJ2-7; V: TRBV29-1; length: 12; DNA: TGCAGCGTTGCACACAGGGGCTACGAGCAGTACTTC; CDR3: CSVAHRGYEQYF
D: TRBD2; size: many; J: TRBJ2-3; V: TRBV7-2; length: 16; DNA: TGTGCCAGCAGGGCTAGCGGGAATCACCCCCCAGATACGCAGTATTTT; CDR3: CASRASGNHPPDTQYF
D: TRBD2; size: .; J: TRBJ2-1; V: TRBV12-3/TRBV12-4; length: 15; DNA: TGTGCCAGCAGCCTAGCGGTCTACTCCTACAATGAGCAGTTCTTC; CDR3: CASSLAVYSYNEQFF
D: TRBD1; size: few; J: TRBJ2-1; V: TRBV12-3/TRBV12-4; length: 15; DNA: TGTGCCAGCAGTTTAGGGCAGGGGGACTACAATGAGCAGTTCTTC; CDR3: CASSLGQGDYNEQFF
D: .; size: .; J: TRBJ2-3; V: TRBV7-2; length: 15; DNA: TGTGCCAGCAGCTTAGGGATCAGGCAGGTAGTAGCGCAGTATTTT; CDR3: CASSLGIRQVVAQYF
D: .; size: few; J: TRBJ2-5; V: TRBV15; length: 14; DNA: TGTGCCACCAGCAGAGTGGCAGGCAGTGGGACCCAGTACTTC; CDR3: CATSRVAGSGTQYF
D: .; size: few; J: TRBJ1-5; V: TRBV20-1; length: 16; DNA: TGCAGTGCCAGCCCACAGGGTCGCTATAGCAATCAGCCCCAGCATTTT; CDR3: CSASPQGRYSNQPQHF
D: TRBD1; size: .; J: TRBJ1-6; V: TRBV20-1; length: 21; DNA: TGCAGTGCTAGAGGCCGCCATGACAGGGGGCTAGAAAGCTCCTATAATTCACCCCTCCACTTT; CDR3: CSARGRHDRGLESSYNSPLHF
D: .; size: many; J: TRBJ1-1; V: TRBV11-3; length: 13; DNA: TGTGCCAGCAGCTGGACGGGGGGCACTGAAGCTTTCTTT; CDR3: CASSWTGGTEAFF
D: .; size: few; J: TRBJ2-3; V: TRBV28; length: 14; DNA: TGTGCCAGCAGTCCCGGGACTCCATCCGGCGGGCAGTATTTT; CDR3: CASSPGTPSGGQYF
D: .; size: few; J: TRBJ2-3; V: TRBV4-1; length: 19; DNA: TGCGCCAGCAGCCAAGAGATAGTAGGCGTAGCCGGAACCACAGATACGCAGTATTTT; CDR3: CASSQEIVGVAGTTDTQYF
D: .; size: many; J: TRBJ2-7; V: TRBV12-3/TRBV12-4; length: 13; DNA: TGTGCCAGCAGTTTTGGGCAGGGCAACGAGCAGTACTTC; CDR3: CASSFGQGNEQYF
D: TRBD1; size: .; J: TRBJ2-7; V: TRBV6-2/TRBV6-3; length: 16; DNA: TGTGCCAGCGGAGTGAACCGGGACAGGAGCTCCTACGAGCAGTACTTC; CDR3: CASGVNRDRSSYEQYF
D: TRBD1; size: many; J: TRBJ2-7; V: TRBV18; length: 14; DNA: TGTGCCAGCTCCGTTCCGGGACAGGGGGCCGAGCAGTACTTC; CDR3: CASSVPGQGAEQYF
D: .; size: many; J: TRBJ2-1; V: TRBV6-5; length: 16; DNA: TGTGCCAGCAGTTACTCGATGGGACATAGTTACAATGAGCAGTTCTTC; CDR3: CASSYSMGHSYNEQFF